A selection of T cell receptor beta chains follows, all from one sample in a study of T cell responses to AZD1222 COVID-19 vaccine. Sequencing used immunoSEQ multiplex PCR; TCRdb keeps in-frame clones, though not all of them. The sample lists 69,000 or so clones; 70% to 90% were seen once. Sequenced material: peripheral blood, taken 28 days after the second AZD1222 dose. The receptors shown here come from an adult who received the AZD1222 COVID-19 vaccine. The CDR3 runs from the conserved cysteine through the conserved F or W. Fields, in order: clone size, J gene, D gene, V gene, CDR3 protein, CDR3 DNA. A D gene is named only where the DNA matches it firmly. Some rows have no size entry. The others give once, few or many, or a class for an expanded clone.

clone_size: -; j_call: TRBJ2-1; d_call: -; v_call: TRBV6-2/TRBV6-3; cdr3_aa: CASSYTWEGYYNEQFF; cdr3_nt: TGTGCCAGCAGTTACACATGGGAAGGGTACTACAATGAGCAGTTCTTC
clone_size: -; j_call: TRBJ1-1; d_call: TRBD1; v_call: TRBV3-1/TRBV3-2; cdr3_aa: CASSQYRGIGTEAFF; cdr3_nt: TGTGCCAGCAGCCAGTACAGGGGAATTGGGACTGAAGCTTTCTTT
clone_size: -; j_call: TRBJ2-3; d_call: -; v_call: TRBV7-8; cdr3_aa: CASSLADGQPDTQYF; cdr3_nt: TGTGCCAGCAGCTTAGCGGACGGTCAACCAGATACGCAGTATTTT
clone_size: once; j_call: TRBJ1-3; d_call: -; v_call: TRBV3-1/TRBV3-2; cdr3_aa: CASSVRSNTIYF; cdr3_nt: TGTGCCAGCAGCGTTAGATCAAACACCATATATTTT
clone_size: -; j_call: TRBJ2-4; d_call: TRBD2; v_call: TRBV12-5; cdr3_aa: CASGLTSGSPLGNIQYF; cdr3_nt: TGTGCTAGTGGGCTGACTAGCGGGAGTCCTCTGGGGAACATTCAGTACTTC
clone_size: -; j_call: TRBJ1-2; d_call: -; v_call: TRBV18; cdr3_aa: CASSPSRQGGYTF; cdr3_nt: TGTGCCAGCTCACCCTCTAGGCAGGGAGGCTACACCTTC
clone_size: few; j_call: TRBJ1-6; d_call: -; v_call: TRBV27; cdr3_aa: CASSSQTGGVSPLHF; cdr3_nt: TGTGCCAGCAGTTCACAAACCGGGGGCGTGTCACCCCTCCACTTT
clone_size: -; j_call: TRBJ1-1; d_call: TRBD1; v_call: TRBV18; cdr3_aa: CASSLGQGASEAFF; cdr3_nt: TGTGCCAGCTCGCTGGGACAGGGGGCGTCTGAAGCTTTCTTT
clone_size: once; j_call: TRBJ2-3; d_call: -; v_call: TRBV5-1; cdr3_aa: CASSPPLAEVGDTQYF; cdr3_nt: TGCGCCAGCAGCCCCCCCCTGGCGGAAGTGGGAGATACGCAGTATTTT
clone_size: once; j_call: TRBJ1-5; d_call: -; v_call: TRBV6-5; cdr3_aa: CASRSRPAAQPQHF; cdr3_nt: TGTGCCAGCAGGTCCCGGCCTGCAGCTCAGCCCCAGCATTTT
clone_size: -; j_call: TRBJ2-7; d_call: TRBD1; v_call: TRBV7-8; cdr3_aa: CASSSRTGPREQYF; cdr3_nt: TGTGCCAGCAGCTCCCGGACAGGGCCACGCGAGCAGTACTTC
clone_size: -; j_call: TRBJ1-3; d_call: TRBD1; v_call: TRBV18; cdr3_aa: CASSDREAGNTIYF; cdr3_nt: TGTGCCAGCTCCGACAGGGAGGCTGGAAACACCATATATTTT
clone_size: -; j_call: TRBJ2-5; d_call: -; v_call: TRBV9; cdr3_aa: CASSFRDPETQYF; cdr3_nt: TGTGCCAGCAGCTTCCGGGACCCAGAGACCCAGTACTTC
clone_size: -; j_call: TRBJ1-2; d_call: -; v_call: TRBV3-1/TRBV3-2; cdr3_aa: CASSQTGANYGYTF; cdr3_nt: TGTGCCAGCAGCCAAACAGGCGCGAACTATGGCTACACCTTC
clone_size: -; j_call: TRBJ2-5; d_call: TRBD1; v_call: TRBV18; cdr3_aa: CASSPRSDREETQYF; cdr3_nt: TGTGCCAGCTCACCACGGTCCGACAGGGAAGAGACCCAGTACTTC
clone_size: -; j_call: TRBJ1-1; d_call: TRBD1; v_call: TRBV6-5; cdr3_aa: CASLMTGIGTEAFF; cdr3_nt: TGTGCCAGTCTCATGACAGGGATAGGGACTGAAGCTTTCTTT
clone_size: -; j_call: TRBJ1-2; d_call: -; v_call: TRBV5-4; cdr3_aa: CASSLDPNYGYTF; cdr3_nt: TGTGCCAGCAGCTTGGACCCGAACTATGGCTACACCTTC
clone_size: -; j_call: TRBJ1-1; d_call: -; v_call: TRBV2; cdr3_aa: CASRGSTATNTEAFF; cdr3_nt: TGTGCCAGCAGGGGCTCGACAGCGACTAACACTGAAGCTTTCTTT
clone_size: -; j_call: TRBJ2-1; d_call: -; v_call: TRBV6-2/TRBV6-3; cdr3_aa: CASSPGTSNEQFF; cdr3_nt: TGTGCCAGCAGCCCCGGGACAAGCAATGAGCAGTTCTTC
clone_size: -; j_call: TRBJ1-6; d_call: -; v_call: TRBV6-1; cdr3_aa: CASSERQAVNSPLHF; cdr3_nt: TGTGCCAGCAGTGAGCGACAGGCCGTTAATTCACCCCTCCACTTT
clone_size: -; j_call: TRBJ1-5; d_call: -; v_call: TRBV19; cdr3_aa: CASSIARDTDFRNQPQHF; cdr3_nt: TGTGCCAGTAGTATAGCCCGGGACACGGACTTTAGGAATCAGCCCCAGCATTTT
clone_size: -; j_call: TRBJ2-5; d_call: -; v_call: TRBV5-6; cdr3_aa: CASSLLGDQETQYF; cdr3_nt: TGTGCCAGCAGTTTGTTAGGGGACCAAGAGACCCAGTACTTC
clone_size: -; j_call: TRBJ1-5; d_call: -; v_call: TRBV14; cdr3_aa: CASSQGRGGQPQHF; cdr3_nt: TGTGCCAGCAGCCAAGGAAGGGGCGGGCAGCCCCAGCATTTT
clone_size: -; j_call: TRBJ1-5; d_call: -; v_call: TRBV18; cdr3_aa: CASSPRDSNQPQHF; cdr3_nt: TGTGCCAGCTCACCCCGGGACAGCAATCAGCCCCAGCATTTT
clone_size: once; j_call: TRBJ2-7; d_call: -; v_call: TRBV27; cdr3_aa: CASSQGDWGEQYF; cdr3_nt: TGTGCCAGCAGTCAGGGGGACTGGGGCGAGCAGTACTTC
clone_size: -; j_call: TRBJ1-1; d_call: -; v_call: TRBV15; cdr3_aa: CATSSIEDGNTEAFF; cdr3_nt: TGTGCCACCAGCAGTATCGAGGACGGGAACACTGAAGCTTTCTTT
clone_size: -; j_call: TRBJ1-6; d_call: TRBD1; v_call: TRBV7-8; cdr3_aa: CASSLEQGDSPLHF; cdr3_nt: TGTGCCAGCAGCTTAGAACAGGGGGACTCACCCCTCCACTTT
clone_size: -; j_call: TRBJ1-5; d_call: TRBD1; v_call: TRBV6-1; cdr3_aa: CASSEPKQGAMVQPQHF; cdr3_nt: TGTGCCAGCAGTGAACCGAAACAGGGGGCAATGGTTCAGCCCCAGCATTTT
clone_size: -; j_call: TRBJ2-3; d_call: -; v_call: TRBV20-1; cdr3_aa: CTGARGDTQYF; cdr3_nt: TGCACCGGAGCCCGGGGAGATACGCAGTATTTT
clone_size: -; j_call: TRBJ1-6; d_call: TRBD1; v_call: TRBV9; cdr3_aa: CASSVESGDREAPLHF; cdr3_nt: TGTGCCAGCAGCGTAGAGTCCGGGGACAGGGAGGCACCCCTCCACTTT
clone_size: -; j_call: TRBJ1-5; d_call: -; v_call: TRBV3-1/TRBV3-2; cdr3_aa: CASSQLIGNQPQHF; cdr3_nt: TGTGCCAGCAGCCAACTCATCGGGAATCAGCCCCAGCATTTT
clone_size: -; j_call: TRBJ1-2; d_call: -; v_call: TRBV18; cdr3_aa: CASSPNGGSDGYTF; cdr3_nt: TGTGCCAGCTCACCAAACGGGGGATCTGACGGCTACACCTTC
clone_size: -; j_call: TRBJ2-1; d_call: -; v_call: TRBV5-1; cdr3_aa: CASSLGDPRSYNEQFF; cdr3_nt: TGCGCCAGCAGCTTGGGCGACCCCCGCTCCTACAATGAGCAGTTCTTC
clone_size: -; j_call: TRBJ2-4; d_call: -; v_call: TRBV7-3; cdr3_aa: CASSFGGGIQYF; cdr3_nt: TGTGCCAGCAGCTTTGGGGGCGGCATTCAGTACTTC
clone_size: -; j_call: TRBJ2-3; d_call: TRBD1; v_call: TRBV4-2; cdr3_aa: CASSQGPGGDRDTQYF; cdr3_nt: TGTGCCAGCAGCCAAGGGCCAGGGGGAGATCGAGATACGCAGTATTTT
clone_size: -; j_call: TRBJ1-3; d_call: TRBD1; v_call: TRBV9; cdr3_aa: CASSALQQGPSGNTIYF; cdr3_nt: TGTGCCAGCAGCGCCTTACAACAGGGGCCATCTGGAAACACCATATATTTT
clone_size: few; j_call: TRBJ1-2; d_call: -; v_call: TRBV30; cdr3_aa: CAWTKGGTSYGYTF; cdr3_nt: TGTGCCTGGACTAAAGGGGGGACCTCTTATGGCTACACCTTC
clone_size: -; j_call: TRBJ2-7; d_call: -; v_call: TRBV30; cdr3_aa: CAVGRQQLYEQYF; cdr3_nt: TGTGCCGTAGGGAGGCAGCAACTTTACGAGCAGTACTTC
clone_size: -; j_call: TRBJ2-5; d_call: -; v_call: TRBV18; cdr3_aa: CASSPPGVSETQYF; cdr3_nt: TGTGCCAGCTCACCACCGGGCGTATCGGAGACCCAGTACTTC
clone_size: -; j_call: TRBJ1-3; d_call: -; v_call: TRBV7-2; cdr3_aa: CASSLSGGAGNTIYF; cdr3_nt: TGTGCCAGCAGCTTATCAGGAGGGGCTGGAAACACCATATATTTT
clone_size: -; j_call: TRBJ2-7; d_call: -; v_call: TRBV9; cdr3_aa: CASSVAGSTYEQYF; cdr3_nt: TGTGCCAGCAGCGTAGCTGGGTCTACCTACGAGCAGTACTTC
clone_size: -; j_call: TRBJ1-2; d_call: TRBD1; v_call: TRBV27; cdr3_aa: CASSPGQGSSNYGYTF; cdr3_nt: TGTGCCAGCAGTCCCGGACAGGGTTCGTCTAACTATGGCTACACCTTC
clone_size: -; j_call: TRBJ1-5; d_call: -; v_call: TRBV7-3; cdr3_aa: CASSLGPNQPQHF; cdr3_nt: TGTGCCAGCAGCTTAGGACCCAATCAGCCCCAGCATTTT
clone_size: -; j_call: TRBJ2-1; d_call: TRBD2; v_call: TRBV14; cdr3_aa: CASSPLAGGGDEQFF; cdr3_nt: TGTGCCAGCAGCCCCCTAGCGGGAGGGGGCGATGAGCAGTTCTTC